This T cell receptor (beta chain) was obtained from a study of cytomegalovirus exposure and HLA in healthy donors. On this clone: Its antigen is unidentified.

In the PCR, 60 Vbeta and 13 Jbeta primers were used. Generated by immunoSEQ multiplex PCR, the TCRdb table keeps only in-frame clones and is missing some. Seen in this sample are approximately 96,000 clones; the ten most common clones hold approximately 6%. General observations from the study: The study reported that TCR beta sequences accurately predicted HLA-A and HLA-B alleles in most subjects.

The sample was PBMCs. The receptor was isolated from a girl aged 10 to 17 in good health and CMV-seropositive.

This CDR3 reads CASRGQGRIDIQYF. CDR3 DNA sequence: TGCGCCAGCAGGGGACAGGGTCGGATCGACATTCAGTACTTC. This chain uses TRBV4-1 with TRBJ2-4; 9 nucleotides agree with TRBD1. The length of the CDR3 is 14 residues. Germline CDR1 reads MGHRA; CDR2 reads YSYEKL. Losses at the gene ends were 6 bases for V and 8 bases for J; bases not matched to a gene: 8.